The sequence of this TCR beta chain was determined in a study of cytomegalovirus exposure and HLA in healthy donors. The sample holds a few counts of this clone. The CDR3 spans 14 residues. Trimming at V came to 1 base and at J to 4 bases, leaving 1 base not matched to a gene. Germline V gene sequence: CDR1 SGHRS, CDR2 YFSETQ. Both 60 Vbeta primers and 13 Jbeta primers went into the PCR. Here immunoSEQ multiplex PCR was the method, and the copy in TCRdb shows in-frame clones only, minus some. The repertoire has around 100,000 clones, over 60% of them found once; the top ten carry around 4.9%. V and J are TRBV5-1 and TRBJ2-2, with 7 bases matching TRBD1. The sample consisted of PBMCs. The sequence was obtained from a man younger than 45 in good health and CMV-seropositive. The CDR3 loop reads CASSLTGATGELFF. The CDR3 DNA reads as TGCGCCAGCAGCTTGACAGGGGCCACCGGGGAGCTGTTTTTT.